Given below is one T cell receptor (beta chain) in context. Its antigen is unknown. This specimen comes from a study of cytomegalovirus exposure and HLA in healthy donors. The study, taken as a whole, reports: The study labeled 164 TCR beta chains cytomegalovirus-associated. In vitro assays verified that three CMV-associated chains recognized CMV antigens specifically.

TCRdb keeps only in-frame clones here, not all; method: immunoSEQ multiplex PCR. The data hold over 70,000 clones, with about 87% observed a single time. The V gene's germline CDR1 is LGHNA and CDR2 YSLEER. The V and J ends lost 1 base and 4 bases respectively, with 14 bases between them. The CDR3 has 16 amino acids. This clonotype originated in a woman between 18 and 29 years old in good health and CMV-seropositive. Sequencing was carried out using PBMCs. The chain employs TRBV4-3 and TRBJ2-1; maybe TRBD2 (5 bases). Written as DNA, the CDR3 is TGCGCCAGCAGCCAAGTCCTCCTAGGAGGTTACAATGAGCAGTTCTTC. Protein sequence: CASSQVLLGGYNEQFF.